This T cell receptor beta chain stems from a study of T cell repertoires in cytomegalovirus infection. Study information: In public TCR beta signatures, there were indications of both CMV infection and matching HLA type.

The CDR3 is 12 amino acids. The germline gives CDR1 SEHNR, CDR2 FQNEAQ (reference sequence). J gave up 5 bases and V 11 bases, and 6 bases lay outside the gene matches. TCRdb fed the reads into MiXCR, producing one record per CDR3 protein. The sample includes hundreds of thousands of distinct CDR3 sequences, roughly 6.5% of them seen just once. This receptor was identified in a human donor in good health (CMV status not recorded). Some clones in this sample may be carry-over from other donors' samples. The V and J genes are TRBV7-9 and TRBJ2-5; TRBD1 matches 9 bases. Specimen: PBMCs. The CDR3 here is CAGGQGDETQYF. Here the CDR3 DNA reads TGTGCCGGGGGACAGGGCGATGAGACCCAGTACTTC.